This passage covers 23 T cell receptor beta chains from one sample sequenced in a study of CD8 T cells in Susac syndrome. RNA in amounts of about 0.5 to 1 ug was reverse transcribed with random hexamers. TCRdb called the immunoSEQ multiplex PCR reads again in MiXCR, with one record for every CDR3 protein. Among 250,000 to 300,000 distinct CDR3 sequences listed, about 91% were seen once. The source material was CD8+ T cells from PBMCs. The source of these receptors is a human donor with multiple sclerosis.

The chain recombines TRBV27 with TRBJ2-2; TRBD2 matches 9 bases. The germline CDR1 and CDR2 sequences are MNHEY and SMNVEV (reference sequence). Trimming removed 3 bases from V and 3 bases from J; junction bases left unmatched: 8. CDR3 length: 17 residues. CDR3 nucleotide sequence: TGTGCCAGCAGTTTTTCTAGCGGGGATCTATACACCGGGGAGCTGTTTTTT. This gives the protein CASSFSSGDLYTGELFF.

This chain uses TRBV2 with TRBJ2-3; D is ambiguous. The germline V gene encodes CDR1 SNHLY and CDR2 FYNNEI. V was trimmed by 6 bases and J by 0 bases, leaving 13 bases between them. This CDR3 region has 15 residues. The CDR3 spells CASREWKGSTDTQYF. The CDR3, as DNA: TGTGCCAGCAGGGAGTGGAAGGGTAGCACAGATACGCAGTATTTT.

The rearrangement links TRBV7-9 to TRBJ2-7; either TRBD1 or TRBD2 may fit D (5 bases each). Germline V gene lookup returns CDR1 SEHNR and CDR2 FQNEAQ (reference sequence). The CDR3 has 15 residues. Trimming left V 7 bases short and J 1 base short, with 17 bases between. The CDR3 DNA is TGTGCCAGCACCCTCACCGGGACCCGGTCCTACGAGCAGTACTTC. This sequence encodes CASTLTGTRSYEQYF.

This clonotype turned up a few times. The CDR3 DNA sequence: TGTGCCAGCAGCTCGGACAGGGTAGGATACGAGCAGTACTTC. The encoded protein is CASSSDRVGYEQYF. This chain connects TRBV7-9 to TRBJ2-7; 8 nucleotides line up with TRBD1. CDR1 and CDR2 from the germline V gene are SEHNR and FQNEAQ (reference sequence). This CDR3 region has 14 residues. V gave up 4 bases and J gave up 4 bases; unmatched junction bases: 6.

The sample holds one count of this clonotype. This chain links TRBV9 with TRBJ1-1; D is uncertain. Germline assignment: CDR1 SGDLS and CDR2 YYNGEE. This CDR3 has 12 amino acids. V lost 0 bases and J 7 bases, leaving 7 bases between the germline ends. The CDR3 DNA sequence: TGTGCCAGCAGCGTAGATGAAGGTGAAGCTTTCTTT. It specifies CASSVDEGEAFF.

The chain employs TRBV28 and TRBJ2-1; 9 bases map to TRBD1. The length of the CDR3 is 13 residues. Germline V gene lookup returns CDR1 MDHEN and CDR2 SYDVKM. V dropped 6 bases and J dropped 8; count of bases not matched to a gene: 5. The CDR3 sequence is CASSLTGGYEQFF. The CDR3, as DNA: TGTGCCAGCAGCCTAACAGGGGGCTATGAGCAGTTCTTC.

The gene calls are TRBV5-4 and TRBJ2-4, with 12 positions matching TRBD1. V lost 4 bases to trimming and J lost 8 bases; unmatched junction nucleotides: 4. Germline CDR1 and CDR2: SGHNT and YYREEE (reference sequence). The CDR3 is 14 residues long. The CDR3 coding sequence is TGTGCCAGCAGCCCGGGACAGGGGGCATACATTCAGTACTTC. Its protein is CASSPGQGAYIQYF.

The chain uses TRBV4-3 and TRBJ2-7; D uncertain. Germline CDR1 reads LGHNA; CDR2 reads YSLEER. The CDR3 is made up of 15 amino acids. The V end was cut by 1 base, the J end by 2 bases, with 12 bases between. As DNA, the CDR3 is TGCGCCAGCAGCCAAGGGACCCATATCACCTACGAGCAGTACTTC. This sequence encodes CASSQGTHITYEQYF.

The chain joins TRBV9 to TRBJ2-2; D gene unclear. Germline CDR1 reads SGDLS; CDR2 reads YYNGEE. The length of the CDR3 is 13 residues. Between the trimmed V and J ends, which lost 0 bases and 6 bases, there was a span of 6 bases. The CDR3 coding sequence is TGTGCCAGCAGCGTAGCCAGCCCCGGGGAGCTGTTTTTT. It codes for CASSVASPGELFF.

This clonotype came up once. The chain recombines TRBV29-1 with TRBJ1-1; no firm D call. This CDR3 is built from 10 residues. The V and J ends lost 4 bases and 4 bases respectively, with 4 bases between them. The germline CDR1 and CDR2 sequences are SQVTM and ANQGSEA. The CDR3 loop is CSVAGTEAFF. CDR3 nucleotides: TGCAGCGTTGCGGGCACTGAAGCTTTCTTT.

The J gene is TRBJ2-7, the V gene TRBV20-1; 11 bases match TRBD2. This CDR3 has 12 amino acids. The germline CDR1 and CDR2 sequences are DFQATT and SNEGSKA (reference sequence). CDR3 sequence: CLTSGISYEQYF. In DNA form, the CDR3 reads TGCTTGACTAGCGGGATCTCCTACGAGCAGTACTTC.

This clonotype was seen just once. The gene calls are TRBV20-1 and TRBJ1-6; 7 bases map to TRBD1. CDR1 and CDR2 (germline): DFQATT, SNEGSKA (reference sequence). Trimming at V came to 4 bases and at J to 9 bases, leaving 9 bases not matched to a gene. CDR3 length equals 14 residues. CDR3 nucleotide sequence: TGCAGTGCTATACCTGGGACAGAGGCTTCACCCCTCCACTTT. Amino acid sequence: CSAIPGTEASPLHF.

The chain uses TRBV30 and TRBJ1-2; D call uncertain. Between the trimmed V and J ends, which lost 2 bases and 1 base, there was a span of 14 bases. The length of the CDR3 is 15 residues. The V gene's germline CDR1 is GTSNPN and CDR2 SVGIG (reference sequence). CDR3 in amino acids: CAWSITVAVNYGYTF. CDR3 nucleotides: TGTGCCTGGAGTATTACGGTGGCCGTTAACTATGGCTACACCTTC.

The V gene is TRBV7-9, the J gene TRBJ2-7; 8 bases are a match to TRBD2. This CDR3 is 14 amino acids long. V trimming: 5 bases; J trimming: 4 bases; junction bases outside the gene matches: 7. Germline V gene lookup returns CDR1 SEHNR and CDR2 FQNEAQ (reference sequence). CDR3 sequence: CASSAGTRDYEQYF. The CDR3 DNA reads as TGTGCCAGCAGCGCCGGGACTAGAGATTACGAGCAGTACTTC. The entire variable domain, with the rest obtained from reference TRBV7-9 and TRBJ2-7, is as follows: DTGVSQNPRHKITKRGQNVTFRCDPISEHNRLYWYRQTLGQGPEFLTYFQNEAQLEKSRLLSDRFSAERPKGSFSTLEIQRTEQGDSAMYLCASSAGTRDYEQYFGPGTRLTVT.

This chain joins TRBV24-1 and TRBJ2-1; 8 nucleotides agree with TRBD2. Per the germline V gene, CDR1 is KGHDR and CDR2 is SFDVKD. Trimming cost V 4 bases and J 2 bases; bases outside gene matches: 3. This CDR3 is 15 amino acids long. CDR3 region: CATSDLSGAYNEQFF. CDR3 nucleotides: TGTGCCACCAGTGACCTTAGCGGGGCCTACAATGAGCAGTTCTTC.

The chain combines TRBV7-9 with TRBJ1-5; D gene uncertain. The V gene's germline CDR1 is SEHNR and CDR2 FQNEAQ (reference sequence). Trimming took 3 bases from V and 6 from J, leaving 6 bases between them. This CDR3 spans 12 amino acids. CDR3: CASSFPGQPQHF. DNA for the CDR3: TGTGCCAGCAGCTTTCCAGGTCAGCCCCAGCATTTT. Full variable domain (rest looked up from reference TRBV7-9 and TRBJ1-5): DTGVSQNPRHKITKRGQNVTFRCDPISEHNRLYWYRQTLGQGPEFLTYFQNEAQLEKSRLLSDRFSAERPKGSFSTLEIQRTEQGDSAMYLCASSFPGQPQHFGDGTRLSIL.

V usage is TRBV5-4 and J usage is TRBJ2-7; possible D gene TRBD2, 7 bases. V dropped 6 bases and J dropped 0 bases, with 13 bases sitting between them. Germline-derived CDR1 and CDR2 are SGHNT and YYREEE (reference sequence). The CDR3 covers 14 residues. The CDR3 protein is CASTRGGSSYEQYF. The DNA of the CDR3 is TGTGCCAGCACCAGGGGAGGGAGCTCCTACGAGCAGTACTTC.

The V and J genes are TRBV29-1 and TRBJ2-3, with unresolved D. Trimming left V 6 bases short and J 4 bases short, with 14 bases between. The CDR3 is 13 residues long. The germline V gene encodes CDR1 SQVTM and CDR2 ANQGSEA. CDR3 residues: CSVNSGRPDTQYF. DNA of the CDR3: TGCAGCGTAAACTCCGGACGGCCAGATACGCAGTATTTT.

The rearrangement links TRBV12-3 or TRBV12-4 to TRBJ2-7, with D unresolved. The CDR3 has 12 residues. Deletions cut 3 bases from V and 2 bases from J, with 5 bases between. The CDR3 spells CASSFIPYEQYF. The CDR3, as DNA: TGTGCCAGCAGTTTTATCCCCTACGAGCAGTACTTC.

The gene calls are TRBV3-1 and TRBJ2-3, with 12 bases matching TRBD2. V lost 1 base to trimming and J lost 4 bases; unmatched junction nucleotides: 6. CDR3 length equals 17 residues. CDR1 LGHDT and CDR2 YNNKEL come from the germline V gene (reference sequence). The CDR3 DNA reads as TGTGCCAGCAGCCAAGGTTGGACTAGCGGGACCCCAGATACGCAGTATTTT. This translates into CASSQGWTSGTPDTQYF.

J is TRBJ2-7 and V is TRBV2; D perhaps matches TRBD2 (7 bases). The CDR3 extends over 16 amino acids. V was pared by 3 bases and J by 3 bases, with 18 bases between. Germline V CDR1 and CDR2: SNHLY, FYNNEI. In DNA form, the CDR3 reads TGTGCCAGCAGTGAGACCCTCGGGGGGCAATTCTACGAGCAGTACTTC. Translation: CASSETLGGQFYEQYF.

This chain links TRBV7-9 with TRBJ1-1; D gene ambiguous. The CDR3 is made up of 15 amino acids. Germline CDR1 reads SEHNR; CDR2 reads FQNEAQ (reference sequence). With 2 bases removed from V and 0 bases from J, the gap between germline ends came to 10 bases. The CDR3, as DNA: TGTGCCAGCAGCTTAATACCCGACCTGAACACTGAAGCTTTCTTT. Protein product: CASSLIPDLNTEAFF.

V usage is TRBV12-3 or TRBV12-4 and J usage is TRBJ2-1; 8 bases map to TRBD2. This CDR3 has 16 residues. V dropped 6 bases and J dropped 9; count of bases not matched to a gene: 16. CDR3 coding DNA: TGTGCCAGCAGCTCAAACGAAAGCGGGGGTGGCGGTGAGCAGTTCTTC. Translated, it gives CASSSNESGGGGEQFF.